The clone carrying this T cell receptor beta chain was observed a few times. What it recognizes is unknown. A sample-barcoded 5' primer and a J-beta primer mix were used in a second PCR of roughly 7 to 12 cycles. TCRdb re-called the 5' RACE reads with MiXCR, one entry per CDR3 protein. The data show under 1,100,000 distinct CDR3 sequences, with under 30% seen just once and around 0.7% held by the top ten. The data were obtained in a study of blood T cells in healthy people across ages. Study observations and caveats: Because sorting was not performed, PBMCs prevented conclusive naive versus antigen-experienced comparison.

The CDR3 extends over 17 amino acids. The junction had 14 bases not matched to a gene; V was cut back by 4 bases and J by 5 bases. The germline V gene encodes CDR1 KGHDR and CDR2 SFDVKD. These same records also appear under a second study, on T cells of mothers and their children.

Material for sequencing was blood. The TCR comes from a girl aged 2 to 9 in good health. The V and J genes are TRBV24-1 and TRBJ2-5, with 8 positions matching TRBD2. The CDR3 DNA sequence: TGTGCCACCAGTGACCTAGACAGCGGGGGAGGTCGGGAGACCCAGTACTTC. It translates to CATSDLDSGGGRETQYF.